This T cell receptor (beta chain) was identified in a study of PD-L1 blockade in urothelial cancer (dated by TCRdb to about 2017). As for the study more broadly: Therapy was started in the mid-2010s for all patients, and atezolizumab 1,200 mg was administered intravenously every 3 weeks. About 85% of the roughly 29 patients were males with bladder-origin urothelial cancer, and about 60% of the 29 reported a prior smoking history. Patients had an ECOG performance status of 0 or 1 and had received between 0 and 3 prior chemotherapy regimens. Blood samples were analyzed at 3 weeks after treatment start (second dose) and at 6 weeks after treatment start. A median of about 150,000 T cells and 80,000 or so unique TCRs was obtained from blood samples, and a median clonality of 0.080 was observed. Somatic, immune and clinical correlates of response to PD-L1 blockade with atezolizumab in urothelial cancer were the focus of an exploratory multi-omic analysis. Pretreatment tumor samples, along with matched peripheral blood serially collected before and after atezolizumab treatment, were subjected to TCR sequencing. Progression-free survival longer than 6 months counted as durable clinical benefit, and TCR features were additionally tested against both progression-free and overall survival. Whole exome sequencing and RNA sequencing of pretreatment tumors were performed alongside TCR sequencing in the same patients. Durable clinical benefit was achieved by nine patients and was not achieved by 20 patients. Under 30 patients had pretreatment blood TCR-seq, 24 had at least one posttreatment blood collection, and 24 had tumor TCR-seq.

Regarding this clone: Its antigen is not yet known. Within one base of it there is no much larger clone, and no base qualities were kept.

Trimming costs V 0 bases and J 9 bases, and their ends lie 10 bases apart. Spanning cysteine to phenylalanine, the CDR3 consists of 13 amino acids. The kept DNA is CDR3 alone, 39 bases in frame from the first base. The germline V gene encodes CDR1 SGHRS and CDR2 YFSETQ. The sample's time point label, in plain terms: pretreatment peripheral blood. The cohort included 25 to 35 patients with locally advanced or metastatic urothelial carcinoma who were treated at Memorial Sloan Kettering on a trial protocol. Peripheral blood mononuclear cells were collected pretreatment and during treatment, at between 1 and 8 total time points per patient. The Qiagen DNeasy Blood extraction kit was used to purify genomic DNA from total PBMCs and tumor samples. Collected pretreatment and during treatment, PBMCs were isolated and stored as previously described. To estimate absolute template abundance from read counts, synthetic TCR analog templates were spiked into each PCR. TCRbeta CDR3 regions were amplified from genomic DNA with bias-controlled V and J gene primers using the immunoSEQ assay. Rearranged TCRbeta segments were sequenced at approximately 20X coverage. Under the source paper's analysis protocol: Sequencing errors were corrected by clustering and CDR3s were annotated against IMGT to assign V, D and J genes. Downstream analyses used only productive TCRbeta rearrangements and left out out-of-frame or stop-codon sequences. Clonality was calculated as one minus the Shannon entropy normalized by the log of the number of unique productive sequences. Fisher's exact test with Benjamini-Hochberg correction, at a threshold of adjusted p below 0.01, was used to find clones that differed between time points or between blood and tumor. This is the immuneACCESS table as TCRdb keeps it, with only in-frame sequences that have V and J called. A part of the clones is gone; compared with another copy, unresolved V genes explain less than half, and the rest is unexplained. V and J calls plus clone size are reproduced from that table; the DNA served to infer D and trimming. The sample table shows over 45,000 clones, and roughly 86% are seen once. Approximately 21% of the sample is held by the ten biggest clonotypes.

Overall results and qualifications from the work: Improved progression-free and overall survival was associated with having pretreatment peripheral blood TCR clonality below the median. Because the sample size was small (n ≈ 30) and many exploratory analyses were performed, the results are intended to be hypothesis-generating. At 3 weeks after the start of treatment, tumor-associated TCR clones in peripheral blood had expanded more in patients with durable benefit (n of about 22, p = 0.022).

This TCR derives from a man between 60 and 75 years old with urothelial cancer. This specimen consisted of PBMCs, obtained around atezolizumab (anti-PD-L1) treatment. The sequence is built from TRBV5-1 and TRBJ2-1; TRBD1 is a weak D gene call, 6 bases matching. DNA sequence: TGCGCCAGCAGCTTGGGGGCAGGGGCTGAGCAGTTCTTC. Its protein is CASSLGAGAEQFF. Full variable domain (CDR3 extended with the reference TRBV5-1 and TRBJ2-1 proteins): KAGVTQTPRYLIKTRGQQVTLSCSPISGHRSVSWYQQTPGQGLQFLFEYFSETQRNKGNFPGRFSGRQFSNSRSEMNVSTLELGDSALYLCASSLGAGAEQFFGPGTRLTVL.